The next 24 T cell receptor beta chains were all read from a single sample in a study of T cells after somatic rescue of genetic block (dated by TCRdb to the early 2020s). Library preparation employed the immunoSEQ multiplex PCR assay. The table was pulled from immuneACCESS by TCRdb, which kept in-frame rearrangements only. Such tables lose some clones; where checked, under half of the loss comes from unresolved V genes, and the rest has no known cause. For this sample the table gives roughly 70,000 clones, of which around 90% were detected only once. The ten top clones hold about 3% of the sample. Sequenced sample: peripheral blood mononuclear cells (PBMCs). These receptors all stem from a middle-aged man.

V is TRBV6-1 and J is TRBJ2-1; 8 bases line up with TRBD2. The trim removed 5 bases at V and 13 bases at J, leaving 16 bases unmatched. The CDR3 consists of 15 residues. Germline V gene lookup returns CDR1 MNHNS and CDR2 SASEGT. The CDR3 coding sequence is TGTGCCAGCAGTTTCAGCGGGGGACTAGGAATGAATCAGTTCTTC. It is translated as CASSFSGGLGMNQFF.

V and J are TRBV25-1 and TRBJ2-3; the D is unclear. The CDR3 is made up of 15 amino acids. CDR1 MGHDK and CDR2 SYGVNS come from the germline V gene. V was trimmed by 3 bases and J by 1 base, leaving 11 bases between them. The CDR3 nucleotides read TGTGCCAGCAGTGATGTTGCAGGAGGCACAGATACGCAGTATTTT. This sequence encodes CASSDVAGGTDTQYF.

On this clone itself: The junction shows a germline mismatch at one end, possibly a read error. This chain links TRBV4-2 with TRBJ2-7, with D possibly TRBD2 on 5 matching bases. Per germline, CDR1 LGHNA and CDR2 YNFKEQ. The CDR3 has 13 amino acids. The CDR3 loop is CARSQARDYEQYF. In DNA, the CDR3 is TGTGCCCGCAGCCAAGCTCGGGACTACGAGCAGTACTTC.

This sequence joins TRBV21-1 and TRBJ2-7. TRBV21-1 is listed as a pseudogene. This CDR3 is built from 10 residues. The CDR3 reads CASSAYEQYF. The CDR3 coding sequence is TGTGCCAGCAGTGCCTACGAGCAGTACTTC.

This chain links TRBV9 with TRBJ2-1; 10 bases map to TRBD2. After removal of 4 bases from V and 7 bases from J, the junction contained 11 bases not matched to a gene. CDR3 size: 16 residues. Germline loops: CDR1 SGDLS, CDR2 YYNGEE. The CDR3 region is CASSPQTSGVSNEQFF. DNA for the CDR3: TGTGCCAGCAGCCCCCAAACTAGCGGGGTTTCTAATGAGCAGTTCTTC. The variable domain in full, with the rest retrieved from reference TRBV9 and TRBJ2-1, is DSGVTQTPKHLITATGQRVTLRCSPRSGDLSVYWYQQSLDQGLQFLIQYYNGEERAKGNILERFSAQQFPDLHSELNLSSLELGDSALYFCASSPQTSGVSNEQFFGPGTRLTVL.

This chain uses TRBV27 with TRBJ2-3, with a tentative D call TRBD1 (6 bases). Germline V gene data show CDR1 as MNHEY and CDR2 as SMNVEV (reference sequence). CDR3 size: 12 residues. The ends were cut back, 6 bases at V and 5 bases at J, with 9 bases in the middle. The CDR3 reads CASRKGVDTQYF. CDR3 sequence (DNA): TGTGCCAGCAGGAAGGGGGTAGATACGCAGTATTTT.

This clone was found a few times. This chain joins TRBV7-2 and TRBJ2-5; D is undetermined. The V and J ends lost 5 bases and 4 bases respectively, with 23 bases between them. The CDR3 has 17 residues. The germline V gene encodes CDR1 SGHTA and CDR2 FQGNSA. CDR3 region: CASSLIQSSYYGETQYF. DNA for the CDR3: TGTGCCAGCAGCCTCATCCAATCCTCGTATTATGGAGAGACCCAGTACTTC.

This chain connects TRBV28 to TRBJ2-7, with D unclear. The CDR3 length is 11 residues. Trimming took 5 bases from V and 4 from J, leaving 6 bases between them. Per germline, CDR1 MDHEN and CDR2 SYDVKM. CDR3 protein: CASSVAYEQYF. As DNA, the CDR3 is TGTGCCAGCAGTGTTGCTTACGAGCAGTACTTC.

This clone was found once. V gene TRBV21-1 combines with J gene TRBJ1-5. TRBV21-1 corresponds to a pseudogene. The CDR3 extends over 19 amino acids. The CDR3 sequence is CASSRNRLPWDLLNQPQHF. The DNA for the CDR3 is TGTGCCAGCAGCCGAAATCGGCTGCCCTGGGACCTCCTTAATCAGCCCCAGCATTTT.

The gene calls are TRBV18 and TRBJ1-2; tentative D call: TRBD1 (5 bases). V was cut by 8 bases and J by 3 bases, with 16 bases left in between. The length of the CDR3 is 14 residues. CDR1 KGHSH and CDR2 LQKENI come from the germline V gene. CDR3 in DNA: TGTGCCAGCGCTACGGGACCGACCGACTATGGCTACACCTTC. The encoded protein is CASATGPTDYGYTF.

The rearrangement links TRBV5-4 to TRBJ2-3; TRBD2 matches at 13 bases. Losses at the gene ends were 5 bases for V and 3 bases for J; bases not matched to a gene: 15. This CDR3 has 19 amino acids. Germline values: CDR1 SGHNT, CDR2 YYREEE (reference sequence). CDR3 sequence: CASRNPGEGLAGITDTQYF. The CDR3 DNA reads TGTGCCAGCAGGAACCCCGGGGAGGGACTAGCGGGGATAACAGATACGCAGTATTTT. Drawing the rest from reference TRBV5-4 and TRBJ2-3, the complete variable domain is ETGVTQSPTHLIKTRGQQVTLRCSSQSGHNTVSWYQQALGQGPQFIFQYYREEENGRGNFPPRFSGLQFPNYSSELNVNALELDDSALYLCASRNPGEGLAGITDTQYFGPGTRLTVL.

The chain carries TRBV7-2 and TRBJ2-3; 12 bases align to TRBD2. CDR3 size: 18 residues. J was trimmed by 4 bases and V by 1 base; bases with no gene match: 9. The germline CDR1 and CDR2 sequences are SGHTA and FQGNSA. The CDR3 reads CASSLVGPSGGAADTQYF. CDR3 nucleotides: TGTGCCAGCAGCTTAGTAGGTCCTAGCGGGGGGGCGGCAGATACGCAGTATTTT.

This clone was counted a few times. The chain recombines TRBV6-1 with TRBJ1-1; maybe TRBD1 (5 bases). CDR1 and CDR2 (germline): MNHNS, SASEGT. The CDR3 sequence is 12 residues long. The V gene lost 10 bases and the J gene lost 4 bases, with 13 bases spanning the gap. In DNA form, the CDR3 reads TGTGCCACCGACGGGAGGGGCACTGAAGCTTTCTTT. It encodes CATDGRGTEAFF.

The V and J genes are TRBV27 and TRBJ2-6, with D possibly being TRBD1 or TRBD2 (5 bases each). With 6 bases removed from V and 0 bases from J, the gap between germline ends came to 15 bases. The germline V gene has CDR1 MNHEY and CDR2 SMNVEV (reference sequence). This CDR3 has 17 residues. This chain's CDR3 is CASSRGGLGSGANVLTF. For the CDR3, the DNA is TGTGCCAGCAGCCGGGGCGGGCTGGGCTCTGGGGCCAACGTCCTGACTTTC. The full variable domain, with the rest looked up from reference TRBV27 and TRBJ2-6, is EAQVTQNPRYLITVTGKKLTVTCSQNMNHEYMSWYRQDPGLGLRQIYYSMNVEVTDKGDVPEGYKVSRKEKRNFPLILESPSPNQTSLYFCASSRGGLGSGANVLTFGAGSRLTVL.

The rearrangement uses TRBV2 and TRBJ1-2; no clear D. V was cut by 4 bases and J by 3 bases, with 9 bases left in between. The CDR3 has 13 amino acids. The germline gives CDR1 SNHLY, CDR2 FYNNEI. Here the CDR3 reads CASSGTDYYGYTF. DNA of the CDR3: TGTGCCAGCAGTGGGACGGATTACTATGGCTACACCTTC. The full variable domain, completed using reference TRBV2 and TRBJ1-2, is EPEVTQTPSHQVTQMGQEVILRCVPISNHLYFYWYRQILGQKVEFLVSFYNNEISEKSEIFDDQFSVERPDGSNFTLKIRSTKLEDSAMYFCASSGTDYYGYTFGSGTRLTVV.

The V call is TRBV7-9, the J call TRBJ1-5; the D gene is possibly TRBD1 (5 bases). The germline V gene encodes CDR1 SEHNR and CDR2 FQNEAQ (reference sequence). The CDR3 totals 14 residues. With 5 bases removed from V and 5 bases from J, the gap between germline ends came to 13 bases. CDR3 amino acids: CASSPAGDYQPQHF. The CDR3 nucleotides are TGTGCCAGCAGCCCCGCGGGGGATTATCAGCCCCAGCATTTT.

This sequence joins TRBV4-1 and TRBJ2-1; D not certain. This CDR3 comprises 14 residues. The germline gives CDR1 MGHRA, CDR2 YSYEKL. V was pared by 0 bases and J by 6 bases, with 9 bases between. CDR3 region: CASSQDKFFNEQFF. The DNA for the CDR3 is TGCGCCAGCAGCCAAGATAAGTTTTTCAATGAGCAGTTCTTC.

In its sample, this clone was seen once. An end of the junction differs from the germline gene, which may be a read error. This chain joins TRBV7-7 and TRBJ2-5, with D possibly being TRBD2 (7 bases). The CDR3 has 14 residues. Germline CDR1 is SSHAT and CDR2 is FNYEAQ (reference sequence). Here the CDR3 DNA reads TGTGCTAGCAGCTTAGGGGGGGCCGGGGAGACCCAGTACTTC. It translates to CASSLGGAGETQYF.

This chain uses TRBV6-6 with TRBJ1-6, with D perhaps TRBD1 (6 bases). Germline values: CDR1 MNHNY, CDR2 SVGAGI (reference sequence). The length of the CDR3 is 15 residues. V lost 2 bases and J lost 7, with 12 bases in between. In nucleotides, the CDR3 is TGTGCCAGCAGTTACGGGCAGGGGCCGAATTCACCCCTCCACTTT. Translating gives CASSYGQGPNSPLHF.

The rearrangement joins TRBV7-8 to TRBJ1-1; a weak D match, TRBD1 (5 bases). The CDR3 covers 16 residues. V was shortened by 6 bases and J by 0 bases, with 17 bases between the two germline ends. Germline V CDR1 and CDR2: SGHVS, FQNEAQ. CDR3: CASSRNGGPLNTEAFF. The CDR3 bases are TGTGCCAGCAGTCGAAATGGGGGACCCTTGAACACTGAAGCTTTCTTT.

The CDR3 loop is CASSPRYNEQFF. CDR3 nucleotides: TGTGCCAGCAGCCCCAGGTACAATGAGCAGTTCTTC. The rearrangement links TRBV14 to TRBJ2-1, with D hard to call. The V end was cut by 4 bases, the J end by 4 bases, with 5 bases between. The CDR3 consists of 12 residues. The germline gives CDR1 SGHDN, CDR2 FVKESK.

The chain carries TRBV7-8 and TRBJ2-2; the D gene is possibly TRBD1 (7 bases). Between the trimmed V and J ends, which lost 0 bases and 5 bases, there was a span of 10 bases. The V gene's germline CDR1 is SGHVS and CDR2 FQNEAQ. CDR3 length: 15 residues. The CDR3 protein is CASSLARGDTGELFF. CDR3 sequence (DNA): TGTGCCAGCAGCTTAGCCAGGGGGGATACCGGGGAGCTGTTTTTT.

The rearrangement joins TRBV18 to TRBJ2-1; TRBD2 aligns across 8 bases. The CDR3 extends over 16 amino acids. V was clipped by 6 bases and J by 7 bases; unmatched bases: 14. From germline, CDR1 is KGHSH and CDR2 LQKENI. The DNA of the CDR3 is TGTGCCAGCTCCCTGACGGATACGGGAGGGACAAATGAGCAGTTCTTC. This gives the protein CASSLTDTGGTNEQFF. The variable domain in full, completed from reference TRBV18 and TRBJ2-1, reads NAGVMQNPRHLVRRRGQEARLRCSPMKGHSHVYWYRQLPEEGLKFMVYLQKENIIDESGMPKERFSAEFPKEGPSILRIQQVVRGDSAAYFCASSLTDTGGTNEQFFGPGTRLTVL.

This clone has just a few counts. This chain uses TRBV18 with TRBJ2-3; 8 nucleotides align to TRBD2. The CDR3 runs to 16 residues. The germline V gene has CDR1 KGHSH and CDR2 LQKENI. With V trimmed by 3 bases and J by 4 bases, 9 bases remained unmatched. The CDR3 is CASSPVVAGGPDTQYF. The CDR3 DNA reads TGTGCCAGCTCACCGGTCGTTGCGGGGGGCCCAGATACGCAGTATTTT.